Here is one TCR beta chain with its context. Its specific antigen is unknown. Per-base quality was not reported, and no clone a single base away is much larger than it. Library method: the immunoSEQ multiplex PCR assay. The multiplex PCR relied on a mix of 60 forward primers for TCR Vbeta segments and 13 reverse primers for TCR Jbeta segments. The CDR3 region of rearranged TCR beta genes was amplified from genomic DNA by a multiplex PCR assay. On the Illumina HiSeq System, the amplified TCR beta libraries were sequenced as 87-base-pair reads. The authors' analysis ran thus. A later analysis tallied 75 million to 95 million unique TCR beta chains across the 550 to 850 repertoires, and around 12 million of those chains were shared by two or more donors. Raw reads were error-corrected and collapsed into unique sequences by a nearest-neighbor algorithm in which closely related sequences were merged to remove PCR and sequencing errors. CDR3 sequences were aligned to IMGT reference sequences to assign V, D and J gene segments. For a sequence to be retained, a match of at least six nucleotides to both a V gene segment and a J gene segment was required. A rearrangement counted as productive if the CDR3 had no stop codons and remained in frame with V and J, and every other rearrangement counted as non-productive. CDR3 was defined by IMGT convention, running from the second conserved V-encoded cysteine to the conserved J-encoded phenylalanine. The earlier analysis of about 500 of the donors excluded sequences that lacked an unambiguous match to a single V gene segment. In an earlier analysis of a few hundred of the donors, a V segment was called functional when productive rearrangements were above 56.7%, and segregating when the standard deviation between donors exceeded 5%. A statistical classification framework was built to diagnose cytomegalovirus status from the catalog of TCR beta chain sequences. A later analysis assigned V and J genes by comparing TCR nucleotide sequences with IMGT/GENE-DB human TR gene sequences. The TCRdist pipeline was used in a later analysis to assign CDR3 sequences and most-parsimonious VDJ recombination scenarios. A later analysis defined each TCR beta chain by its CDR3 amino acid sequence plus V-gene family, and excluded reads lacking a unique V-gene family. To address suspected cross-contamination and a sequencing artifact, a later analysis removed roughly 640 highly shared, low-generation-probability nucleotide sequences. A later analysis calculated a clonal expansion index for each public chain from normalized within-repertoire ranks of inferred template counts. Generation probabilities in a later analysis came from a VDJ recombination model fitted to out-of-frame rearrangements, and those results were checked against IGoR. In a later analysis, TCR-TCR, TCR-HLA and TCR-CMV co-occurrence was scored with hypergeometric tests, and a repertoire-size bias correction was applied to TCR pairs. A later analysis estimated false discovery rates by permuting HLA or CMV assignments 20 times. In a later analysis, co-occurring TCRs were grouped using DBSCAN, and TCRdist sequence similarity was added for clustering within HLA-allele-positive subsets. Co-occurrence clustering excluded repertoires with fewer than 30,000 or more than 120,000 public chains, plus five with anomalous nucleotide sharing. The immuneACCESS repertoire file appears here via TCRdb, limited to in-frame rearrangements. These files lack a portion of the clones; in checked studies, under half of the deficit traces to unresolved V genes, and the cause of the others is not known. The V and J calls and clone size come from that table; D and trimming were worked out from the DNA. The sample table lists some 140,000 clones, approximately 80% of them with a count of one. The top ten clonotypes cover 2.2% of the sample.

The sample belongs to a study of cytomegalovirus exposure and HLA in healthy donors (TCRdb year 2017). With regard to the full study: An earlier analysis of roughly 500 of the donors reported 250 to 350 Gb of sequence data and 120 million or so unique TCR beta sequences from around 200 million T cells. On average, approximately 250,000 unique TCR beta nucleotide sequences were sequenced per donor among fewer than 500 genotyped donors of the cohort, with 15% to 20% of those sequences being non-productive. The later analysis used no new phenotypic data to find candidate immune exposures, relying instead on TCR beta sequences and their occurrence across donors. Along with the roughly 670-subject first cohort, a separate validation cohort of approximately 110 different subjects was used. The study aimed to test whether cataloging public T cell receptors could reveal signatures of past pathogen exposure. Of the 398 genotyped donors, 75% to 85% were placed in the genetic ancestry cluster associated with self-reported Caucasian donors. An earlier analysis of fewer than 750 of the donors used high-throughput TCR beta sequencing to judge whether each TCR beta V gene segment behaved as functional or pseudogenic. The study profiled the T cell repertoires of under 700 subjects by immunosequencing and related them to cytomegalovirus serostatus. Donor age, sex, ethnicity and CMV serostatus were compiled alongside the repertoire data. Roughly 300 gigabases of sequencing data and approximately 80 million unique TCR sequences were included in an early release covering around 650 HLA-typed donors. A handful of DR-DQ haplotypes were handled as single units for association and clustering because linkage in the cohort was strong. HLA typing included class I and class II loci at four-digit resolution. To predict cytomegalovirus infection status, the study brought together high-throughput TCR immunosequencing, statistical association of individual TCRs with disease status, and machine learning. All discovery cohort repertoires had been generated using a single sequencing platform. Typing coverage differed by locus: A, B, C, DRB1 and DQB1 were typed in about 620-640 donors, DQA1 in 500 to 550, DPA1 in 600 to 610, and DPB1 in just under 480. A later genetic analysis used genome-wide SNP genotypes for about 65% of the roughly 670 donors, treating that subset as a discovery cohort. A later analysis re-examined previously published TCR beta repertoires from hundreds of donors and added high-resolution HLA genotyping to investigate patterns of TCR occurrence.

Looking up the germline V gene yields CDR1 SGDLS and CDR2 YYNGEE. The CDR3 goes from the cysteine to the phenylalanine over 14 residues. Here the CDR3 DNA is all that survives: 42 bases in frame from base 1. The trim is 7 bases for V and 5 bases for J, with a gap of 18 bases between the germline ends. The cohort consisted of fewer than 700 healthy bone marrow donors. Cohort members were all nominally healthy when sampled, although unrecorded immune exposures were likely present. The donor tested CMV seronegative and was one of the 352 seronegative cohort members. A peripheral blood sample was collected from each donor, and TCR beta sequencing was performed on peripheral blood mononuclear cells. Genomic DNA was extracted from the blood cell samples with the Qiagen DNeasy Blood Extraction Kit. Broader findings and caveats from the paper: Immune exposure information for the cohort was limited to CMV serostatus. Assigning TCR associations to individual alleles was difficult when HLA alleles, especially DR and DQ, strongly co-occurred. According to a later analysis, parvovirus B19, influenza, CMV and Epstein-Barr virus appeared linked to several top co-occurrence clusters. A further reported finding was that TCR beta sequences accurately predicted the HLA-A and HLA-B alleles for most subjects in the first cohort. Three of the identified cytomegalovirus-associated TCR beta chains were confirmed in vitro to be specific for cytomegalovirus antigens. At a false discovery rate of 0.05, a later analysis linked around 15,000 TCR beta sequences to specific HLA alleles. According to a later analysis, most CMV-associated TCR beta chains appeared to be HLA-restricted, and the HLA associations seemed to be driven largely by CMV exposure. In a later genetic analysis, a missense DCLRE1C variant was associated with V-gene and J-gene trimming of TCR beta chains, and the association was replicated in an independent cohort. Because counts were too low, 15 to 20 rarely observed V segments, including chromosome 9 orphons, were excluded from the earlier analysis of 587 of the donors. Broadly in line with IMGT annotations, most TCR beta V segments showed up in productive rearrangements about 87% or about 30% of the time in an earlier analysis of 450 to 600 of the donors. Some IMGT-functional V segments, including TRBV6-2 and TRBV6-3, could not be distinguished by the 87-base-pair reads and were therefore excluded. A group of highly shared sequence variants was considered likely to be a technical artifact of the sequencing pipeline. The authors suggested that the approach could potentially be generalized to other disease states and immunological phenotypes. The study listed 150 to 200 TCR beta chains as associated with cytomegalovirus. The cohort was sequenced for TCR beta chains only, and without alpha or paired-chain data the features that could be detected were limited. In a later analysis, HLA-associated TCR beta chains were found to be more clonally expanded and to have lower generation probabilities than equally common non-associated chains. A later genetic analysis reported fewer N-insertions in productive TCRs among donors in an Asian-associated ancestry cluster than the roughly 620-donor mean. HLA typing was unavailable for some donors at each locus, so association tests used only the typed subset. While some public TCRs were present in many individuals, most TCR sequences turned up only very rarely across donors. The presence/absence analyses assumed that sequencing depth was roughly uniform across donors, and that assumption may not be true. Correlated functional status among segregating V segments might be attributable to linkage disequilibrium, but an unknown experimental factor could not be ruled out. According to a later analysis, TCR association rates differed among HLA loci, with DRB1 alleles showing the most associated TCRs and HLA-C alleles showing the fewest. Cytomegalovirus status was reported to be diagnosed by the classifier with high specificity and sensitivity in both the original and validation cohorts.

This chain is built from TRBV9 and TRBJ1-1; the D gene identity is not certain. Sequencing was performed on PBMCs. The sequence came from a man aged 25-40 years in good health and CMV-seronegative. The DNA sequence reads TGTGCCAGCGTCGGAAAGGGTCCGGGGACTGAAGCTTTCTTT. The translation is CASVGKGPGTEAFF.